Following are 27 T cell receptor beta chains from one sample sequenced in a study of T cell responses to AZD1222 COVID-19 vaccine (dated by TCRdb to the early 2020s). The library was prepared using the immunoSEQ multiplex PCR assay. TCRdb provides this immuneACCESS table in a form limited to in-frame rearrangements. Some clones are lacking; in checked studies, under half of them reflect an unresolved V gene, and why the rest are absent is not known. This sample has more than 95,000 clones in its table, and 80% to 90% of those were observed once. The ten most abundant clones make up 3.9% of the sample. This specimen's time point label, interpreted: baseline before first vaccination. The treatment or condition tag for this specimen amounts to: meningococcal conjugate vaccine given as trial control. The material sequenced was peripheral blood, taken on day 0 of MenACWY control vaccination. The receptor source for this set is an adult in good health.

The chain recombines TRBV6-1 with TRBJ2-1; 9 nucleotides agree with TRBD2. The CDR3 has 15 amino acids. Unmatched junction bases numbered 9, after V lost 3 bases and J lost 9 bases. Per the germline V gene, CDR1 is MNHNS and CDR2 is SASEGT. The DNA for the CDR3 is TGTGCCAGCAGTGATAGAGGAGTAGCGGGGGTTGAGCAGTTCTTC. Amino acid sequence: CASSDRGVAGVEQFF.

The chain links TRBV5-6 to TRBJ1-2; no clear D gene. Per the germline V gene, CDR1 is SGHDT and CDR2 is YYEEEE. This CDR3 is built from 18 residues. Trimming cost V 0 bases and J 4 bases, with 22 bases left between them. CDR3 bases: TGTGCCAGCAGCTTGGCCCGTCAGCGTAATCCCAGAATCTATGGCTACACCTTC. Translation: CASSLARQRNPRIYGYTF. Full variable domain (missing parts from reference TRBV5-6 and TRBJ1-2): DAGVTQSPTHLIKTRGQQVTLRCSPKSGHDTVSWYQQALGQGPQFIFQYYEEEERQRGNFPDRFSGHQFPNYSSELNVNALLLGDSALYLCASSLARQRNPRIYGYTFGSGTRLTVV.

Concerning this clone itself: At one boundary the junction diverges from the germline segment, which might be a read error. The chain is built from TRBV9 and TRBJ1-1; a weak D match, TRBD1 (6 bases). The CDR3 spans 15 residues. Germline CDR1 is SGDLS and CDR2 is YYNGEE. The CDR3 DNA reads TGTGCCAGCAAGCGTTTAATCACAGGGAACGCTGAAGCTTTCTTT. Translated: CASKRLITGNAEAFF.

J is TRBJ2-1 and V is TRBV4-1; D is perhaps TRBD1 (6 bases). The CDR3 consists of 16 residues. Germline V gene sequence: CDR1 MGHRA, CDR2 YSYEKL. V dropped 5 bases and J dropped 0 bases, with 14 bases sitting between them. The CDR3 DNA reads TGCGCCAGCAGCTCACAGGGTTTTTCCTCCTACAATGAGCAGTTCTTC. Translated, it gives CASSSQGFSSYNEQFF.

In DNA, the CDR3 is TGCGCCAGCAGTGAGGTCAGGAACACCGGGGAGCTGTTTTTT. As protein: CASSEVRNTGELFF. This chain links TRBV10-1 with TRBJ2-2; D is ambiguous. Trimming removed 2 bases from V and 1 base from J, with 5 bases in between. CDR3 length: 14 residues. Germline lookup yields CDR1 WNHNN and CDR2 SYGVQD (reference sequence).

The chain recombines TRBV2 with TRBJ2-1, with no clear D. CDR1 is SNHLY, CDR2 FYNNEI, per germline. The germline V and J ends were trimmed by 3 bases and 4 bases, with 7 bases remaining between them. CDR3 size: 13 residues. The CDR3 coding sequence is TGTGCCAGCAGTGACGTCATATACAATGAGCAGTTCTTC. This sequence encodes CASSDVIYNEQFF.

The CDR3, as DNA: TGCGCCAGCAGCTTGGTTGGTGGCGGGGGGGCAATTCTGAATGAGCAGTTCTTC. Translation: CASSLVGGGGAILNEQFF. The rearrangement uses TRBV5-1 and TRBJ2-1, with 9 bases that match TRBD2. Germline lookup yields CDR1 SGHRS and CDR2 YFSETQ. With V trimmed by 0 bases and J by 7 bases, 14 bases remained unmatched. The CDR3 extends over 18 amino acids.

The chain uses TRBV5-8 and TRBJ1-5, with 7 bases fitting TRBD1. The CDR3 contains 15 residues. Germline V gene sequence: CDR1 SGHTS, CDR2 YDEGEE. Losses at the gene ends were 4 bases for V and 0 bases for J; bases not matched to a gene: 4. CDR3 loop: CASSTGTDSNQPQHF. The CDR3 DNA sequence: TGTGCCAGCAGCACGGGGACAGATAGCAATCAGCCCCAGCATTTT. Full variable domain (rest looked up from reference TRBV5-8 and TRBJ1-5): EAGVTQSPTHLIKTRGQQATLRCSPISGHTSVYWYQQALGLGLQFLLWYDEGEERNRGNFPPRFSGRQFPNYSSELNVNALELEDSALYLCASSTGTDSNQPQHFGDGTRLSIL.

In nucleotides, the CDR3 is TGTGCCAGCTCACCACCCGGGGAGCTGTTTTTT. Its protein is CASSPPGELFF. The chain recombines TRBV18 with TRBJ2-2; no reliable D call. V shed 0 bases and J shed 7 bases, with 0 bases lying between them. Germline-derived CDR1 and CDR2 are KGHSH and LQKENI. The CDR3 consists of 11 residues. The full variable domain, with the rest looked up from reference TRBV18 and TRBJ2-2, is NAGVMQNPRHLVRRRGQEARLRCSPMKGHSHVYWYRQLPEEGLKFMVYLQKENIIDESGMPKERFSAEFPKEGPSILRIQQVVRGDSAAYFCASSPPGELFFGEGSRLTVL.

This clone was detected only once. The rearrangement joins TRBV4-3 to TRBJ2-1; D is perhaps TRBD2 (6 bases). This CDR3 is 16 amino acids long. Germline V gene sequence: CDR1 LGHNA, CDR2 YSLEER. V gave up 5 bases and J gave up 9 bases, with 23 bases separating them. CDR3 sequence (DNA): TGCGCCAGCAGCGGCGCGACTAGTTTTTCGGTGGGTGAGCAGTTCTTC. Its protein product is CASSGATSFSVGEQFF.

The CDR3 DNA follows: TGTGCCAGCAGGGGGACAGGGGGCGCCCCGGGGCAGTATTTT. This codes for CASRGTGGAPGQYF. The chain recombines TRBV28 with TRBJ2-3; TRBD1 agrees at 12 bases. The V and J ends lost 6 bases and 11 bases, in that order; junction bases with no gene match: 9. Germline V gene lookup returns CDR1 MDHEN and CDR2 SYDVKM. The CDR3 is 14 residues long.

The chain recombines TRBV5-1 with TRBJ1-1; D gene uncertain. V lost 2 bases and J lost 1, with 21 bases in between. The germline V gene has CDR1 SGHRS and CDR2 YFSETQ. This CDR3 has 18 residues. CDR3: CASSFVTPGLGTNTEAFF. The DNA of the CDR3 is TGCGCCAGCAGCTTCGTCACCCCGGGCCTCGGAACGAACACTGAAGCTTTCTTT.

This chain's CDR3 is CASSLLPGATNEKLFF. The CDR3 DNA sequence: TGCGCCAGCAGCCTCCTCCCGGGGGCAACTAATGAAAAACTGTTTTTT. The V and J genes are TRBV5-1 and TRBJ1-4, with D tentatively TRBD1 (5 bases). Between the trimmed V and J ends, which lost 4 bases and 0 bases, there was a span of 13 bases. The CDR3 covers 16 residues. Germline loops: CDR1 SGHRS, CDR2 YFSETQ.

The chain employs TRBV23-1 and TRBJ2-4; D possibly corresponds to TRBD2 (5 bases). TRBV23-1 is filed as an ORF, its function uncertain. V lost 0 bases and J 2 bases, leaving 11 bases between the germline ends. This CDR3 has 16 amino acids. Written as DNA, the CDR3 is TGCGCCAGCAGTCAATCGGTAAGAGGGACCAAAAACATTCAGTACTTC. It encodes CASSQSVRGTKNIQYF.

V gene TRBV13 combines with J gene TRBJ1-2; D gene uncertain. There are 13 residues in the CDR3. Germline V gene sequence: CDR1 PRHDT, CDR2 FYEKMQ (reference sequence). V lost 5 bases to trimming and J lost 4 bases, with 11 bases between them. As DNA, the CDR3 is TGTGCCAGCAGCCCCCGGTTGGGCTATGGCTACACCTTC. Its translation is CASSPRLGYGYTF.

The CDR3 reads CASSLIGDNSPLHF. The CDR3 region has the DNA TGTGCCAGCAGCTTAATAGGAGATAATTCACCCCTCCACTTT. The chain is built from TRBV11-2 and TRBJ1-6; no firm D call. The CDR3 is 14 amino acids. V lost 2 bases, J lost 5 bases, and 7 bases lay in between. The germline V gene encodes CDR1 SGHAT and CDR2 FQNNGV.

The J gene is TRBJ1-4, the V gene TRBV7-2, with 7 bases identical to TRBD1. The germline V gene encodes CDR1 SGHTA and CDR2 FQGNSA. The junction had 9 bases not matched to a gene; V was cut back by 5 bases and J by 9 bases. This CDR3 has 14 amino acids. The DNA of the CDR3 is TGTGCCAGCAGCCTACCGTCGACAGGGCAAAAACTGTTTTTT. Protein: CASSLPSTGQKLFF.

This chain connects TRBV19 to TRBJ1-1, with 9 bases matching TRBD1. The J segment lost 6 bases and the V segment lost 5 bases, leaving 7 bases of the junction unmatched. The CDR3 length is 14 residues. Germline V gene data show CDR1 as LNHDA and CDR2 as SQIVND (reference sequence). CDR3 sequence (DNA): TGTGCCAGTAGTGCCCCGGGACAGGGCCCTGAAGCTTTCTTT. Its protein product is CASSAPGQGPEAFF.

This sequence joins TRBV18 and TRBJ2-1, with D possibly TRBD1 on 6 matching bases. Germline V lookup: CDR1 KGHSH, CDR2 LQKENI. V was pared by 5 bases and J by 7 bases, with 9 bases between. The length of the CDR3 is 12 residues. In nucleotides, the CDR3 is TGTGCCAGCTCAAATACAGGGAATGAGCAGTTCTTC. Translating it yields CASSNTGNEQFF.

The rearrangement links TRBV5-4 to TRBJ1-1; 7 nucleotides align to TRBD1. The CDR3 is 16 residues long. After removal of 3 bases from V and 1 base from J, the junction contained 9 bases not matched to a gene. Germline V CDR1 and CDR2: SGHNT, YYREEE (reference sequence). The CDR3 loop is CASSSPPDRANTEAFF. DNA of the CDR3: TGTGCCAGCAGCTCCCCCCCAGACAGGGCGAACACTGAAGCTTTCTTT.

The CDR3 bases are TGTGCCACCAGTGATCCCGGGACAGGGATCACCTTC. Its protein is CATSDPGTGITF. The rearrangement joins TRBV24-1 to TRBJ1-2; 9 bases are a match to TRBD1. V shed 3 bases, J shed 13 bases, and the junction held 5 bases outside the gene matches. CDR1 KGHDR and CDR2 SFDVKD come from the germline V gene. The CDR3 runs to 12 residues.

The chain carries TRBV19 and TRBJ1-2, with TRBD1 as a possible D gene (6 bases). V shed 1 base and J shed 8 bases, with 17 bases lying between them. The germline V gene encodes CDR1 LNHDA and CDR2 SQIVND (reference sequence). CDR3 length: 15 amino acids. The CDR3 loop is CASSIATDSRRGYTF. CDR3 sequence (DNA): TGTGCCAGTAGTATAGCCACGGACAGCCGGAGGGGCTACACCTTC.

The V and J genes are TRBV11-1 and TRBJ2-1, with 7 bases matching TRBD2. There are 14 residues in the CDR3. The germline V gene has CDR1 SGHAT and CDR2 FQDESV (reference sequence). J lost 7 bases, V lost 3 bases, and 6 bases had no gene match. CDR3 nucleotides: TGTGCCAGCAGCTTGGACGGGGGGAGAAATGAGCAGTTCTTC. This encodes CASSLDGGRNEQFF.

V is TRBV30 and J is TRBJ1-4; perhaps TRBD1 as D (5 bases). V lost 2 bases to trimming and J lost 6 bases, with 16 bases between them. Germline-derived CDR1 and CDR2 are GTSNPN and SVGIG (reference sequence). This CDR3 spans 15 amino acids. In nucleotides, the CDR3 is TGTGCCTGGAGTAGAGGGTGGGGCATGGATGAAAAACTGTTTTTT. As protein: CAWSRGWGMDEKLFF.

The rearrangement joins TRBV19 to TRBJ2-5; D not certain. This CDR3 is built from 16 residues. Germline V gene lookup returns CDR1 LNHDA and CDR2 SQIVND (reference sequence). V lost 1 base, J lost 1 base, and 13 bases lay in between. Written as DNA, the CDR3 is TGTGCCAGTAGTATAGTCCCGAACCCCATCCAAGAGACCCAGTACTTC. Residues: CASSIVPNPIQETQYF. The whole variable domain, filled in from reference TRBV19 and TRBJ2-5, reads DGGITQSPKYLFRKEGQNVTLSCEQNLNHDAMYWYRQDPGQGLRLIYYSQIVNDFQKGDIAEGYSVSREKKESFPLTVTSAQKNPTAFYLCASSIVPNPIQETQYFGPGTRLLVL.

V gene TRBV25-1 combines with J gene TRBJ1-6; 8 positions match TRBD1. Trimming at V came to 4 bases and at J to 10 bases, leaving 0 bases not matched to a gene. The CDR3 length is 12 residues. The V gene's germline CDR1 is MGHDK and CDR2 SYGVNS. The CDR3 is CASSAGGSPLHF. DNA of the CDR3: TGTGCCAGCAGTGCAGGGGGCTCACCCCTCCACTTT.

The genes are TRBV2 and TRBJ2-7; TRBD1 might be the D (6 bases). The CDR3 contains 12 residues. CDR1 is SNHLY, CDR2 FYNNEI, per germline. V was pared by 7 bases and J by 6 bases, with 13 bases between. Here the CDR3 reads CASNQGFREQYF. The CDR3 DNA follows: TGTGCCAGCAATCAGGGGTTCCGCGAGCAGTACTTC.